These 8 T cell receptor beta chains came from one sample sequenced in a study of human T cells and chemical hapten exposure. TCRdb independently ran MiXCR on the RACE reads; one entry per CDR3 protein. This sample has 200,000 to 300,000 distinct CDR3 sequences, with 7.5% to 10% found just once. Time point reported: pre-sensitization, week 0. Described treatment: therapeutic diphenylcyclopropenone sensitization with weekly scalp DPC. Source: whole blood, taken in connection with sensitization to the hapten diphenylcyclopropenone (DPC). Source of these receptors: a woman aged 40 to 55 with alopecia areata. Some clones in this sample may be carry-over from other donors' samples.

CDR3 in DNA: TGTGCCAGCAGTTTTCGGGCCCCCGCGGGGCAGTACTTC. Protein product: CASSFRAPAGQYF. This rearrangement joins TRBV28 to TRBJ2-7, with a tentative D call TRBD2 (5 bases). V was trimmed by 3 bases and J by 9 bases, leaving 15 bases between them. The CDR3 sequence is 13 residues long. Germline V CDR1 and CDR2: MDHEN, SYDVKM.

The chain uses TRBV29-1 and TRBJ2-3, with D possibly being TRBD1 (5 bases). This CDR3 is 15 amino acids long. Germline V gene sequence: CDR1 SQVTM, CDR2 ANQGSEA. V was clipped by 0 bases and J by 4 bases, with 14 bases between them. The CDR3 coding sequence is TGCAGCGTTGAAGATTGGGGCGATCGGGCAGATACGCAGTATTTT. Its protein is CSVEDWGDRADTQYF.

The chain has TRBV7-8 and TRBJ1-6, with 12 bases fitting TRBD1. This CDR3 is 17 amino acids long. V lost 2 bases, J lost 10 bases, and 9 bases stayed unmatched. CDR1 SGHVS and CDR2 FQNEAQ come from the germline V gene. The CDR3 is CASSLRGTGGAGSPLHF. In DNA, the CDR3 is TGTGCCAGCAGCTTACGGGGGACAGGGGGCGCTGGGTCACCCCTCCACTTT. The variable domain in full, completed from reference TRBV7-8 and TRBJ1-6, reads GAGVSQSPRYKVAKRGQDVALRCDPISGHVSLFWYQQALGQGPEFLTYFQNEAQLDKSGLPSDRFFAERPEGSVSTLKIQRTQQEDSAVYLCASSLRGTGGAGSPLHFGNGTRLTVT.

This clonotype was observed at least ten times. The rearrangement joins TRBV27 to TRBJ1-1; 7 bases are a match to TRBD1. With 5 bases clipped from V and 6 bases from J, the junction kept 3 bases outside the gene matches. CDR1 is MNHEY, CDR2 SMNVEV, per germline (reference sequence). The CDR3 has 12 residues. CDR3 coding DNA: TGTGCCAGCAGTGGACAGGCTTCTGAAGCTTTCTTT. Translating gives CASSGQASEAFF.

This clonotype was recorded many times. V and J are TRBV28 and TRBJ1-5; no firm D call. Germline CDR1 and CDR2: MDHEN and SYDVKM. Trimming cost V 1 base and J 3 bases, with 7 bases left between them. The CDR3 sequence is 14 residues long. The CDR3 spells CASSLSQLNQPQHF. In nucleotides, the CDR3 is TGTGCCAGCAGTTTATCCCAGCTCAATCAGCCCCAGCATTTT.

This clonotype was seen a few times. The rearrangement links TRBV5-1 to TRBJ2-7; D possibly corresponds to TRBD2 (5 bases). The ends were cut back, 7 bases at V and 1 base at J, with 15 bases in the middle. Germline loops: CDR1 SGHRS, CDR2 YFSETQ. This CDR3 has 14 amino acids. The CDR3 DNA follows: TGCGCCAGCCGGGAAGAAGGCGAGTCCTACGAGCAGTACTTC. Protein product: CASREEGESYEQYF.

This clonotype came up many times. The chain links TRBV12-3 or TRBV12-4 to TRBJ2-1; D is uncertain. The CDR3 runs 12 residues. V was cut by 11 bases and J by 4 bases, with 12 bases left in between. In DNA, the CDR3 is TGTGCCGTACAACCGGAGTACAATGAGCAGTTCTTC. This codes for CAVQPEYNEQFF.

This clonotype occurred a few times. The CDR3 DNA reads as TGTGCCTCCCAGGGGGGGCGGGAGGAAACGCAGTATTTT. Amino acid sequence: CASQGGREETQYF. The V and J genes are TRBV2 and TRBJ2-3; perhaps TRBD2 as D (8 bases). CDR3 size: 13 residues. The ends were cut back, 11 bases at V and 9 bases at J, with 21 bases in the middle. Germline-derived CDR1 and CDR2 are SNHLY and FYNNEI.